The 14 T cell receptor beta chains given below trace back to one sample, sequenced in a study of OX40 agonist ivuxolimab in advanced cancers. Repertoires were generated with immunoSEQ multiplex PCR, while TCRdb's copy carries only in-frame clones and drops some. The sample consists of approximately 24,000 clones, about four fifths of them appearing once. This specimen was CD4+ or CD8+ T cells sorted from blood, taken in a trial of the OX40 agonist ivuxolimab. These TCRs come from an adult with an advanced solid tumor such as melanoma, head and neck, liver or kidney cancer.

The CDR3 DNA follows: TGTGCCAGCAGTTACTCGCCTCCTCAAGAGACCCAGTACTTC. Translated: CASSYSPPQETQYF. The chain is built from TRBV6-5 and TRBJ2-5; D gene ambiguous. The CDR3 has 14 amino acids. CDR1 is MNHEY and CDR2 is SVGAGI in the germline V gene. The V end lost 0 bases, the J end lost 2 bases, and 7 bases lay between the germline ends.

This clone qualifies as medium-sized. V gene TRBV7-9 combines with J gene TRBJ2-2; 8 bases align to TRBD1. Germline V gene data show CDR1 as SEHNR and CDR2 as FQNEAQ (reference sequence). This CDR3 has 14 amino acids. J lost 5 bases, V lost 6 bases, and 5 bases had no gene match. CDR3 nucleotides: TGTGCCAGCAGAGCCCGACAGGGGACCGGGGAGCTGTTTTTT. This sequence encodes CASRARQGTGELFF.

The chain joins TRBV13 to TRBJ2-1; 8 bases are a match to TRBD2. CDR1 is PRHDT, CDR2 FYEKMQ, per germline (reference sequence). The CDR3 loop spans 15 amino acids. V lost 5 bases, J lost 9 bases, and 12 bases stayed unmatched. The CDR3 nucleotides are TGTGCCAGCAGCCCCGCGGCTAGCGGGCTCGGTGAGCAGTTCTTC. Its protein product is CASSPAASGLGEQFF. The whole variable domain, remainder taken from reference TRBV13 and TRBJ2-1, is AAGVIQSPRHLIKEKRETATLKCYPIPRHDTVYWYQQGPGQDPQFLISFYEKMQSDKGSIPDRFSAQQFSDYHSELNMSSLELGDSALYFCASSPAASGLGEQFFGPGTRLTVL.

V is TRBV27 and J is TRBJ2-7; the D call may be TRBD1 or TRBD2 (5 bases each). The CDR3 length is 15 residues. The germline V gene encodes CDR1 MNHEY and CDR2 SMNVEV (reference sequence). Trimming shortened V by 5 bases and J by 5 bases, and 19 bases separated the two germline ends. DNA of the CDR3: TGTGCCAGCAGTCCCCCTCGCGCAGGGAGCCACGAGCAGTACTTC. It translates to CASSPPRAGSHEQYF.

CDR3 DNA: TGTGCCAGCAGCGGAGACAGGGGGGCCTCCTACAATGAGCAGTTCTTC. It yields the protein CASSGDRGASYNEQFF. The rearrangement joins TRBV7-9 to TRBJ2-1, with TRBD1 identical over 9 bases. Trimming removed 5 bases from V and 0 bases from J; junction bases left unmatched: 5. Germline CDR1 and CDR2: SEHNR and FQNEAQ (reference sequence). The CDR3 runs 16 residues.

The chain carries TRBV27 and TRBJ2-1; TRBD2 might be the D (5 bases). This CDR3 has 16 amino acids. V lost 4 bases, J lost 1 base, and 14 bases lay in between. Germline CDR1 reads MNHEY; CDR2 reads SMNVEV (reference sequence). For the CDR3, the DNA is TGTGCCAGCAGTTCAATCGGGGTTGTATCCTACAATGAGCAGTTCTTC. Residues: CASSSIGVVSYNEQFF.

This clone was counted a single time. This chain joins TRBV27 and TRBJ2-7, with D perhaps matching TRBD1 or TRBD2 (6 bases each). The CDR3 length is 15 residues. Germline CDR1 MNHEY, CDR2 SMNVEV (reference sequence). The V and J ends lost 7 bases and 2 bases respectively, with 18 bases between them. CDR3 sequence reads: CASTSKGDLPYEQYF. CDR3 DNA: TGTGCCAGCACTTCGAAGGGGGACTTACCCTACGAGCAGTACTTC.

V gene TRBV2 combines with J gene TRBJ2-1; 8 nucleotides agree with TRBD2. Trimming removed 5 bases from V and 15 bases from J; junction bases left unmatched: 12. The length of the CDR3 is 13 residues. Germline V gives CDR1 SNHLY, CDR2 FYNNEI. The CDR3 nucleotides are TGTGCCAGCAGTTCCACTAGCGGAGTGAGTCCGTTCTTC. Amino acids: CASSSTSGVSPFF.

This clone has only a few counts. The chain is built from TRBV11-3 and TRBJ2-3, with a weak D call TRBD2 (6 bases). This CDR3 is built from 14 residues. CDR1 SGHNT and CDR2 YENEEA come from the germline V gene. V was shortened by 5 bases and J by 2 bases, with 11 bases between the two germline ends. The CDR3 bases are TGTGCCAGCAGCCGTTGGGGGGACACAGATACGCAGTATTTT. It yields the protein CASSRWGDTDTQYF.

The rearrangement joins TRBV6-1 to TRBJ1-5; possibly TRBD1 for D (6 bases). The V gene's germline CDR1 is MNHNS and CDR2 SASEGT. This CDR3 has 15 amino acids. Trimming removed 2 bases at V and 2 bases at J, with 10 bases between. The CDR3 DNA reads as TGTGCCAGCAGTGAAACAGGGTCCGGCAATCAGCCCCAGCATTTT. It yields the protein CASSETGSGNQPQHF.

The J gene is TRBJ2-1, the V gene TRBV6-5; 11 bases map to TRBD1. CDR1 and CDR2 (germline): MNHEY, SVGAGI. V shed 8 bases, J shed 7 bases, and the junction held 7 bases outside the gene matches. CDR3 length equals 14 residues. CDR3 nucleotides: TGTGCCAGCGAGTCGGACAGGGGGCAGAATGAGCAGTTCTTC. Translating gives CASESDRGQNEQFF.

J is TRBJ1-5 and V is TRBV6-6, with D possibly being TRBD1 (5 bases). V lost 3 bases and J lost 1, with 10 bases in between. Germline V gives CDR1 MNHNY, CDR2 SVGAGI (reference sequence). The CDR3 is made up of 15 amino acids. This CDR3 reads CASSYYRDSNQPQHF. As DNA, the CDR3 is TGTGCCAGCAGTTATTACCGGGACAGCAATCAGCCCCAGCATTTT.

V and J are TRBV2 and TRBJ2-1; no definite D call. V dropped 7 bases and J dropped 6 bases, with 22 bases sitting between them. The germline gives CDR1 SNHLY, CDR2 FYNNEI. The CDR3 sequence is 16 residues long. The CDR3 DNA reads TGTGCCAGCACCAGAGTAGGCGGTAAGGGCGCCAATGAGCAGTTCTTC. Translating it yields CASTRVGGKGANEQFF.

This clone was detected only once. This chain links TRBV2 with TRBJ2-3; 8 nucleotides align to TRBD2. Germline-derived CDR1 and CDR2 are SNHLY and FYNNEI. The J segment lost 0 bases and the V segment lost 7 bases, leaving 3 bases of the junction unmatched. The CDR3 is 14 residues long. In DNA form, the CDR3 reads TGTGCCAGCAACCCTAGCGGGAGCACAGATACGCAGTATTTT. Amino acids: CASNPSGSTDTQYF.